The 16 T cell receptor beta chains presented below share a single source sample, sequenced in a study of blood T cells in healthy people across ages. Next came a second PCR, run for about 6 to 12 cycles, which used a sample-barcoded 5' primer along with a J-beta primer mix. TCRdb re-called the 5' RACE reads with MiXCR, one entry per CDR3 protein. Among some 550,000 distinct CDR3 sequences listed, under 55% were seen once. Sequencing was carried out using blood. The receptors shown here come from an elderly man in good health.

The chain couples TRBV5-1 to TRBJ2-3, with 9 bases matching TRBD2. The V segment lost 0 bases and the J segment 0 bases; nucleotides outside the gene matches: 2. CDR1 is SGHRS, CDR2 YFSETQ, per germline. The CDR3 sequence is 16 residues long. The chain's CDR3 is CASSLASGTSTDTQYF. The DNA for the CDR3 is TGCGCCAGCAGCTTGGCTAGCGGGACTAGCACAGATACGCAGTATTTT.

The chain couples TRBV20-1 to TRBJ2-1; D perhaps matches TRBD1 (6 bases). The CDR3 sequence is 14 residues long. V shed 5 bases and J shed 5 bases, with 16 bases lying between them. The germline CDR1 and CDR2 sequences are DFQATT and SNEGSKA (reference sequence). The CDR3 sequence: CSAWDTLVHNEQFF. The DNA for the CDR3 is TGCAGTGCTTGGGACACGCTAGTTCACAATGAGCAGTTCTTC.

V usage is TRBV5-6 and J usage is TRBJ2-7, with a tentative D call TRBD1 (5 bases). With the DNA end fitting TRBJ2-5 better, the J assignment may be wrong. The CDR3 has 15 amino acids. CDR1 and CDR2 (germline): SGHDT, YYEEEE. The CDR3 region has the DNA TGTGCCAGCAGCTTGGGGAAGGGGCCGTGGGAGACCCAGTACTTC. It yields the protein CASSLGKGPWETQYF.

With respect to this clonotype: This may arise from a read error, as a much more abundant clone is one base away. The chain employs TRBV7-2 and TRBJ2-3; 10 bases fit TRBD2. Germline CDR1 is SGHTA and CDR2 is FQGNSA. The V gene end was trimmed by 5 bases and the J gene end by 4 bases; junction bases not matched to a gene: 3. This CDR3 spans 14 amino acids. CDR3 nucleotides: TGTGCCAGCAGCGGAAGCGGGGGGGCAGATACGCAGTATTTT. It translates to CASSGSGGADTQYF.

This clonotype has more than one count but fewer than ten. The chain is built from TRBV5-1 and TRBJ2-5; D possibly corresponds to TRBD1 (5 bases). The ends were cut back, 4 bases at V and 1 base at J, with 11 bases in the middle. The CDR3 runs to 14 residues. Germline CDR1 SGHRS, CDR2 YFSETQ. CDR3 in amino acids: CASSSDSLQETQYF. The CDR3 DNA reads TGCGCCAGCAGCAGCGACAGCCTCCAAGAGACCCAGTACTTC.

There are a few counts of this clonotype. This chain links TRBV29-1 with TRBJ2-3; D is uncertain. The CDR3 sequence is 12 residues long. Trimming cost V 4 bases and J 0 bases, with 5 bases left between them. The germline CDR1 and CDR2 sequences are SQVTM and ANQGSEA. The CDR3 is CSVAPSTDTQYF. CDR3 sequence (DNA): TGCAGCGTTGCACCGAGCACAGATACGCAGTATTTT.

The V call is TRBV7-3, the J call TRBJ1-2; no firm D call. The CDR3 consists of 13 residues. V was pared by 9 bases and J by 6 bases, with 17 bases between. Germline CDR1 and CDR2: SGHTA and FQGTGA. CDR3: CASNSRTGDGYTF. CDR3 DNA sequence: TGTGCCAGTAACTCTCGGACTGGAGATGGCTACACCTTC. The complete variable domain, with remaining parts taken from reference TRBV7-3 and TRBJ1-2, reads GAGVSQTPSNKVTEKGKYVELRCDPISGHTALYWYRQSLGQGPEFLIYFQGTGAADDSGLPNDRFFAVRPEGSVSTLKIQRTERGDSAVYLCASNSRTGDGYTFGSGTRLTVV.

In regard to this clonotype: A much more abundant neighbour one base away suggests this may be a read error. This chain links TRBV12-3 or TRBV12-4 with TRBJ1-1, with D possibly TRBD1 on 6 matching bases. Trimming stripped 5 bases from V and 2 bases from J, with 15 bases between. This CDR3 is 15 amino acids long. The CDR3 sequence is CASSPPGHGNTEAFF. In DNA, the CDR3 is TGTGCCAGCAGTCCACCGGGACATGGAAACACTGAAGCTTTCTTT.

The V gene is TRBV12-1, the J gene TRBJ1-2. TRBV12-1 is noted as a pseudogene. This CDR3 comprises 14 residues. CDR3 amino acids: CASSFNRSNYGYTF. CDR3 nucleotide sequence: TGTGCCAGCAGCTTCAACCGATCTAACTATGGCTACACCTTC.

The chain uses TRBV20-1 and TRBJ2-1; 9 positions agree with TRBD2. V shed 3 bases and J 4 bases; nucleotides not matched to a gene: 13. This CDR3 has 17 amino acids. Germline V gene lookup returns CDR1 DFQATT and CDR2 SNEGSKA (reference sequence). The CDR3 bases are TGCAGTGCTAGCATCCGCGTAGCGGGAGTCATATACAATGAGCAGTTCTTC. Residues: CSASIRVAGVIYNEQFF.

This sequence joins TRBV20-1 and TRBJ2-4; 13 bases agree with TRBD2. V lost 5 bases, J lost 6 bases, and 7 bases stayed unmatched. The CDR3 totals 15 residues. Germline CDR1 reads DFQATT; CDR2 reads SNEGSKA (reference sequence). CDR3 loop: CSAGLAGASTNIQYF. The CDR3 DNA is TGCAGTGCTGGACTAGCGGGGGCCTCCACAAACATTCAGTACTTC.

V and J are TRBV20-1 and TRBJ1-1; 7 bases map to TRBD1. CDR3 length equals 11 residues. The germline V gene has CDR1 DFQATT and CDR2 SNEGSKA (reference sequence). The DNA of the CDR3 is TGCAAAGGCAAAACAGGGGATGAAGCTTTCTTT. It encodes CKGKTGDEAFF.

V usage is TRBV15 and J usage is TRBJ1-5; D remains ambiguous. This CDR3 spans 14 amino acids. The germline gives CDR1 LNHNV, CDR2 YYDKDF (reference sequence). V dropped 5 bases and J dropped 2 bases, with 10 bases sitting between them. The CDR3 DNA sequence: TGTGCCACCAGCCGGGATCCGGGCAATCAGCCCCAGCATTTT. It is translated as CATSRDPGNQPQHF. Full variable domain (rest looked up from reference TRBV15 and TRBJ1-5): DAMVIQNPRYQVTQFGKPVTLSCSQTLNHNVMYWYQQKSSQAPKLLFHYYDKDFNNEADTPDNFQSRRPNTSFCFLDIRSPGLGDTAMYLCATSRDPGNQPQHFGDGTRLSIL.

This chain uses TRBV5-1 with TRBJ1-3; the D is unclear. Trimming cost V 0 bases and J 0 bases, with 16 bases left between them. The CDR3 sequence is 18 residues long. In germline, CDR1 is SGHRS, CDR2 YFSETQ. CDR3 residues: CASSLAGASESSGNTIYF. The CDR3, as DNA: TGCGCCAGCAGCTTGGCCGGAGCGTCCGAGAGCTCTGGAAACACCATATATTTT.

V usage is TRBV20-1 and J usage is TRBJ1-4; TRBD1 aligns across 10 bases. Germline CDR1 reads DFQATT; CDR2 reads SNEGSKA (reference sequence). The CDR3 extends over 13 amino acids. After removal of 7 bases from V and 7 bases from J, the junction contained 6 bases not matched to a gene. The DNA for the CDR3 is TGCAGTGTCAACCGGGACAGGGGTGAAAAACTGTTTTTT. Its protein is CSVNRDRGEKLFF.

As DNA, the CDR3 is TGCAGTGCTAGTTTGGCAGCGGGAGGCTACACCTTC. Protein: CSASLAAGGYTF. The gene calls are TRBV20-1 and TRBJ1-2; no firm D call. In germline, CDR1 is DFQATT, CDR2 SNEGSKA (reference sequence). Between the trimmed V and J ends, which lost 3 bases and 8 bases, there was a span of 13 bases. The CDR3 sequence is 12 residues long.